The 32 T cell receptor beta chains listed next were all sequenced from one sample in a study of T cells in Graves' hyperthyroidism and ophthalmopathy (dated by TCRdb to the late 2010s). Library preparation was by multiplex PCR. The listed sequencing device is Illumina HiSeq 2000. The TCR beta CDR3 regions were amplified from the RNA transcripts. A first-round RT-PCR of the TCR CDR3 used the HTBI primer set with the Qiagen OneStep RT-PCR kit. In TCRdb, the public reads were trimmed at Q25 with fastp and aligned with MiXCR, with productive beta chains retained. Rows matching on CDR3 protein sequence are summarized as one entry with the most common DNA and genes. The sample table holds around 620,000 distinct CDR3 sequences, of which more than 13% were seen once. Together, the top ten hold less than 9% of the sample. Source material: blood. These receptors came from a woman under 30 with Graves' ophthalmopathy.

The V and J genes are TRBV4-3 and TRBJ2-1; D unresolved. There are 16 residues in the CDR3. Germline values: CDR1 LGHNA, CDR2 YSLEER. Trimming shortened V by 0 bases and J by 8 bases, and 17 bases separated the two germline ends. CDR3 bases: TGCGCCAGCAGCCAAGATGCTAGTAATACAGCGCATGAGCAGTTCTTC. This encodes CASSQDASNTAHEQFF.

V usage is TRBV10-3 and J usage is TRBJ1-4; the match to TRBD1 covers 7 bases. The CDR3 has 13 residues. V lost 7 bases, J lost 6 bases, and 5 bases stayed unmatched. The germline V gene has CDR1 ENHRY and CDR2 SYGVKD. Here the CDR3 DNA reads TGTGCCATCAACAGGGGTATGGATGAAAAACTGTTTTTT. Translation gives CAINRGMDEKLFF.

The chain joins TRBV4-1 to TRBJ2-7; 7 bases line up with TRBD2. Per germline, CDR1 MGHRA and CDR2 YSYEKL. V dropped 0 bases and J dropped 2; count of bases not matched to a gene: 7. This CDR3 comprises 16 residues. The CDR3 here is CASSQDLGGRPYEQYF. The CDR3 DNA follows: TGCGCCAGCAGCCAAGACCTCGGCGGGAGACCCTACGAGCAGTACTTC.

J is TRBJ2-6 and V is TRBV7-9, with TRBD2 identical over 7 bases. The CDR3 runs 15 residues. Germline values: CDR1 SEHNR, CDR2 FQNEAQ (reference sequence). The V segment lost 6 bases and the J segment 4 bases; nucleotides outside the gene matches: 6. The CDR3 region is CASRGVRGGANVLTF. DNA for the CDR3: TGTGCCAGCAGGGGTGTGCGGGGGGGGGCCAACGTCCTGACTTTC.

This clonotype showed up many times. The chain joins TRBV11-3 to TRBJ1-1, with 8 bases lining up with TRBD1. This CDR3 is built from 16 residues. Germline loops: CDR1 SGHNT, CDR2 YENEEA. Losses at the gene ends were 5 bases for V and 1 base for J; bases not matched to a gene: 9. In nucleotides, the CDR3 is TGTGCCAGCAGCCCCAGACTACAGGGGGAGAACACTGAAGCTTTCTTT. Translating gives CASSPRLQGENTEAFF.

This clonotype occurred many times. The chain is built from TRBV20-1 and TRBJ1-1; 7 positions agree with TRBD1. Trimming took 0 bases from V and 6 from J; bases not matched to a gene: 7. The CDR3 has 14 amino acids. From germline, CDR1 is DFQATT and CDR2 SNEGSKA (reference sequence). CDR3 in DNA: TGCAGTGCTAGAGATTTCAGGGGGGCCCCTGAAGCTTTCTTT. Its protein product is CSARDFRGAPEAFF.

This clonotype came up a few times. The rearrangement joins TRBV7-3 to TRBJ2-3, with TRBD2 matching 12 bases. CDR3 length: 21 residues. The V gene's germline CDR1 is SGHTA and CDR2 FQGTGA. Trimming cost V 6 bases and J 0 bases; bases outside gene matches: 19. The CDR3 protein is CASRPTTGTSGTSGSTDTQYF. DNA of the CDR3: TGTGCCAGCAGACCAACGACAGGGACATCCGGGACTAGCGGGAGCACAGATACGCAGTATTTT.

This clonotype appeared many times. The genes are TRBV11-3 and TRBJ1-1; TRBD1 might be the D (5 bases). The germline gives CDR1 SGHNT, CDR2 YENEEA. The CDR3 consists of 17 residues. The germline V and J ends were trimmed by 0 bases and 1 base, with 15 bases remaining between them. The CDR3 coding sequence is TGTGCCAGCAGCTTAGATCCGGAGGGGCAAGAGAACACTGAAGCTTTCTTT. Its protein is CASSLDPEGQENTEAFF. Full variable domain (outside the CDR3, taken from reference TRBV11-3 and TRBJ1-1): EAGVVQSPRYKIIEKKQPVAFWCNPISGHNTLYWYLQNLGQGPELLIRYENEEAVDDSQLPKDRFSAERLKGVDSTLKIQPAELGDSAVYLCASSLDPEGQENTEAFFGQGTRLTVV.

This clonotype was detected ten times or more. V and J are TRBV6-1 and TRBJ2-7; the match to TRBD2 covers 7 bases. There are 13 residues in the CDR3. J gave up 4 bases and V 5 bases, and 5 bases lay outside the gene matches. CDR1 MNHNS and CDR2 SASEGT come from the germline V gene. The DNA for the CDR3 is TGTGCCAGCAGTACGACTAGCTTGTACGAGCAGTACTTC. Encoded protein: CASSTTSLYEQYF.

In the case of this clonotype: One base away lies a much larger clone, so this may be a sequencing read error. The CDR3 nucleotides read TGCAGTACTAGGGATTGGACAGGTCCTGACTATGGCTACACCTTC. The encoded protein is CSTRDWTGPDYGYTF. The chain carries TRBV20-1 and TRBJ1-2; 7 bases map to TRBD1. The CDR3 is 15 amino acids. Germline V gives CDR1 DFQATT, CDR2 SNEGSKA (reference sequence).

Ten or more counts support this clonotype. The chain has TRBV3-1 and TRBJ1-5; a weak D match, TRBD1 (6 bases). The germline gives CDR1 LGHDT, CDR2 YNNKEL (reference sequence). This CDR3 contains 15 residues. The V and J ends lost 0 bases and 2 bases respectively, with 8 bases between them. CDR3 DNA: TGTGCCAGCAGCCAAGAAGGGGGAGGCAATCAGCCCCAGCATTTT. Its protein product is CASSQEGGGNQPQHF.

This clonotype was detected many times. The chain joins TRBV7-8 to TRBJ2-1, with D tentatively TRBD1 (5 bases). This CDR3 is 15 amino acids long. V lost 4 bases, J lost 0 bases, and 10 bases lay in between. Germline V CDR1 and CDR2: SGHVS, FQNEAQ. In DNA form, the CDR3 reads TGTGCCAGCAGCTCATCCAGGGTCTCCTACAATGAGCAGTTCTTC. Encoded protein: CASSSSRVSYNEQFF.

The chain uses TRBV12-3 or TRBV12-4 and TRBJ2-6; D is ambiguous. This CDR3 is 16 amino acids long. V shed 5 bases and J shed 5 bases, with 16 bases lying between them. The CDR3 sequence: CASSDPPLDRANVLTF. Here the CDR3 DNA reads TGTGCCAGCAGTGACCCCCCCCTTGATAGGGCCAACGTCCTGACTTTC.

This clonotype was counted at least ten times. This sequence joins TRBV5-1 and TRBJ2-3; 7 nucleotides match TRBD1. The CDR3 extends over 13 amino acids. Trimming cost V 5 bases and J 2 bases; bases outside gene matches: 2. Germline loops: CDR1 SGHRS, CDR2 YFSETQ. Here the CDR3 reads CASRDRDTDTQYF. CDR3 in DNA: TGCGCCAGCAGAGACAGGGACACAGATACGCAGTATTTT. The entire variable domain, with the rest obtained from reference TRBV5-1 and TRBJ2-3, is as follows: KAGVTQTPRYLIKTRGQQVTLSCSPISGHRSVSWYQQTPGQGLQFLFEYFSETQRNKGNFPGRFSGRQFSNSRSEMNVSTLELGDSALYLCASRDRDTDTQYFGPGTRLTVL.

This clonotype was recorded at least ten times. The chain links TRBV7-9 to TRBJ2-2, with 10 nucleotides matching TRBD2. V lost 4 bases and J lost 3; bases outside the gene matches: 11. The CDR3 is 18 amino acids. Per the germline V gene, CDR1 is SEHNR and CDR2 is FQNEAQ (reference sequence). CDR3 residues: CASSSSRVLAGYTGELFF. The CDR3 DNA is TGTGCCAGCAGCTCCTCCCGAGTACTAGCGGGGTACACCGGGGAGCTGTTTTTT.

Ten or more counts support this clonotype. The V gene is TRBV24-1, the J gene TRBJ2-5, with unresolved D. V was shortened by 2 bases and J by 7 bases, with 10 bases between the two germline ends. The CDR3 is 13 residues long. Germline loops: CDR1 KGHDR, CDR2 SFDVKD. CDR3 DNA sequence: TGTGCCACCAGTGATTCCCTAGAAGGGACCCAGTACTTC. Protein: CATSDSLEGTQYF.

This clonotype came up many times. The chain couples TRBV7-2 to TRBJ1-2; 10 positions match TRBD1. After removal of 5 bases from V and 4 bases from J, the junction contained 4 bases not matched to a gene. CDR3 size: 14 residues. CDR1 and CDR2 from the germline V gene are SGHTA and FQGNSA. CDR3 nucleotides: TGTGCCAGCAGCCCCGGGACAGGGGCCTATGGCTACACCTTC. This encodes CASSPGTGAYGYTF.

This clonotype was counted between two and nine times. This could be a read error, since a much larger clone is one nucleotide away. The rearrangement uses TRBV12-3 or TRBV12-4 and TRBJ1-1; 7 positions match TRBD1. This CDR3 is built from 15 residues. This CDR3 is CASSRDRTMNTETFF. The DNA of the CDR3 is TGTGCCAGCAGTCGGGACAGAACCATGAACACTGAAACTTTCTTT.

The chain combines TRBV7-2 with TRBJ2-1, with 11 bases that match TRBD2. V trimming: 5 bases; J trimming: 2 bases; junction bases outside the gene matches: 17. Germline CDR1 and CDR2: SGHTA and FQGNSA. The length of the CDR3 is 20 residues. The chain's CDR3 is CASSQDSQLAGDSAYNEQFF. DNA for the CDR3: TGTGCCAGCAGCCAAGACTCGCAACTAGCGGGAGACTCGGCCTACAATGAGCAGTTCTTC.

The table lists this clonotype with many counts. The V gene is TRBV6-1, the J gene TRBJ1-1; D is possibly TRBD1 (6 bases). The CDR3 length is 14 residues. Germline-derived CDR1 and CDR2 are MNHNS and SASEGT. The V end was cut by 7 bases, the J end by 1 base, with 13 bases between. The CDR3: CASNSRTENTEAFF. CDR3 DNA sequence: TGTGCCAGCAATTCCCGGACAGAGAACACTGAAGCTTTCTTT.

The genes are TRBV6-1 and TRBJ2-1; the match to TRBD2 covers 11 bases. This CDR3 comprises 15 residues. The V gene end was trimmed by 1 base and the J gene end by 7 bases; junction bases not matched to a gene: 3. The germline V gene has CDR1 MNHNS and CDR2 SASEGT. Written as DNA, the CDR3 is TGTGCCAGCAGTGAAGGGTGGACTAGCGGGAATGAGCAGTTCTTC. It is translated as CASSEGWTSGNEQFF.

This clonotype appeared many times. The CDR3 sequence is CASSIRTGPTSGNTIYF. The CDR3 DNA reads TGTGCCAGCAGCATACGTACGGGACCGACCTCTGGAAACACCATATATTTT. This rearrangement joins TRBV7-2 to TRBJ1-3; tentatively, D is TRBD1 (5 bases). Germline CDR1 and CDR2: SGHTA and FQGNSA. V was trimmed by 5 bases and J by 0 bases, leaving 17 bases between them. The CDR3 length is 17 residues.

In regard to this clonotype: In this CDR3 the conserved last residue, phenylalanine or tryptophan, is missing, so a read error is likely. The chain carries TRBV28 and TRBJ1-5; maybe TRBD1 (5 bases). CDR1 MDHEN and CDR2 SYDVKM come from the germline V gene. The length of the CDR3 is 14 residues. With 5 bases removed from V and 6 bases from J, the gap between germline ends came to 14 bases. The CDR3 nucleotides are TGTGCCAGCAGTGCCAGGGTTAATGGTCAGCCCCAGCATCTT. As protein: CASSARVNGQPQHL.

This clonotype was counted many times. CDR3: CASSTITDTQYF. The CDR3 nucleotides read TGTGCCAGCAGCACCATCACAGATACGCAGTATTTT. The chain joins TRBV5-8 to TRBJ2-3; no reliable D call. This CDR3 contains 12 residues. V lost 4 bases to trimming and J lost 2 bases, with 5 bases between them. Germline CDR1 is SGHTS and CDR2 is YDEGEE.

This clonotype was seen many times. V gene TRBV11-2 combines with J gene TRBJ2-1; 9 bases match TRBD2. V lost 2 bases and J lost 0; bases outside the gene matches: 8. The CDR3 runs 18 residues. Germline lookup yields CDR1 SGHAT and CDR2 FQNNGV. The CDR3 protein is CASSLYAGGDSSYNEQFF. For the CDR3, the DNA is TGTGCCAGCAGCTTATACGCGGGAGGGGATAGCTCCTACAATGAGCAGTTCTTC.

This clonotype has just one count. The chain joins TRBV11-3 to TRBJ2-7; D may be TRBD2 (6 bases). This CDR3 has 16 residues. Trimming took off 0 bases at V and 0 bases at J, with 12 bases between the two ends. Germline CDR1 is SGHNT and CDR2 is YENEEA. CDR3 sequence reads: CASSLEGGLGSYEQYF. The CDR3 region has the DNA TGTGCCAGCAGCTTAGAGGGGGGACTGGGCTCCTACGAGCAGTACTTC.

This clonotype has a count of ten or more. The rearrangement joins TRBV5-1 to TRBJ1-1; D not certain. CDR1 and CDR2 (germline): SGHRS, YFSETQ. V shed 4 bases and J shed 6 bases, with 13 bases lying between them. This CDR3 is 13 amino acids long. The CDR3 spells CASSLRWKAEAFF. The CDR3 DNA reads as TGCGCCAGCAGCCTAAGGTGGAAAGCTGAAGCTTTCTTT.

In its sample, this clonotype was seen many times. This sequence joins TRBV20-1 and TRBJ2-1, with 11 bases fitting TRBD2. This CDR3 region has 15 residues. In germline, CDR1 is DFQATT, CDR2 SNEGSKA (reference sequence). The J segment lost 8 bases and the V segment lost 5 bases, leaving 11 bases of the junction unmatched. CDR3 amino acids: CSAHPTSGIRDEQFF. CDR3 nucleotide sequence: TGCAGTGCTCACCCGACTAGCGGGATTAGGGATGAGCAGTTCTTC.

This clonotype occurred many times. The rearrangement links TRBV12-3 or TRBV12-4 to TRBJ1-5; D is uncertain. There are 15 residues in the CDR3. V lost 2 bases, J lost 8 bases, and 16 bases lay in between. In DNA, the CDR3 is TGTGCCAGCAGTTTAAGTAGGTGGATATGGGAGCCCCAGCATTTT. The encoded protein is CASSLSRWIWEPQHF.

CDR3 loop: CSAPGGRAGYTF. CDR3 DNA: TGCAGCGCTCCGGGGGGGAGGGCTGGCTACACCTTC. This chain links TRBV29-1 with TRBJ1-2; TRBD1 might be the D (5 bases). With 7 bases removed from V and 7 bases from J, the gap between germline ends came to 16 bases. There are 12 residues in the CDR3. Germline loops: CDR1 SQVTM, CDR2 ANQGSEA.

Comment on this clonotype: This may arise from a read error, as a much more abundant clone is one base away. The CDR3 sequence: CASSDSLGGNTEAFF. The CDR3 nucleotides read TGTGCCAGCAGTGATTCCCTGGGGGGGAACACTGAAGCTTTCTTT. This sequence joins TRBV28 and TRBJ1-1; D perhaps matches TRBD1 (5 bases). The CDR3 totals 15 residues. V was trimmed by 5 bases and J by 1 base, leaving 14 bases between them. CDR1 MDHEN and CDR2 SYDVKM come from the germline V gene.

This chain connects TRBV29-1 to TRBJ2-7, with TRBD1 matching over 7 bases. Germline V gives CDR1 SQVTM, CDR2 ANQGSEA. Unmatched junction bases numbered 6, after V lost 4 bases and J lost 0 bases. The CDR3 has 14 amino acids. Written as DNA, the CDR3 is TGCAGCGTTGGACCCGGGACAGACTCCTACGAGCAGTACTTC. Its translation: CSVGPGTDSYEQYF.